This T cell receptor (beta chain) derives from a study of blood T cell repertoires in COVID-19. The CDR3 length is 15 residues. V was trimmed by 6 bases and J by 3 bases, leaving 18 bases between them. Germline loops: CDR1 MGHDK, CDR2 SYGVNS. Libraries were prepared by immunoSEQ multiplex PCR; TCRdb keeps only in-frame clonotypes and omits some of them. The sample contains roughly 110,000 clones, about 80% of which appear only once. Material for sequencing was peripheral blood. The rearrangement links TRBV25-1 to TRBJ2-7; weak D call: TRBD1 (7 bases). This TCR derives from a woman aged 60 to 75 with acute or convalescent COVID-19. CDR3 protein: CASSPPRDRGYEQYF. CDR3 DNA: TGTGCCAGCAGCCCCCCGCGGGACAGAGGCTACGAGCAGTACTTC.